The rows below give T cell receptor beta chains drawn from one sample of a study of spatial heterogeneity in lung cancer. TCRdb processed the 5' RACE reads anew with MiXCR; each CDR3 protein has one entry. Of some 2,700 distinct CDR3 sequences listed, 6.3% are singletons. The input for sequencing was lung tumor tissue, taken at surgery. All receptors derive from a male donor with early-stage non-small cell lung cancer. The CDR3 runs from the conserved cysteine through the conserved F or W. The D gene is left open where the match is weak. Part of the rows lack a size; the others show once, few, many or a class for expanded clones.

clone_size d_call j_call v_call cdr3_nt cdr3_aa
medium-sized NA TRBJ2-2 TRBV10-3 TGTGCCATCAGTGAGTCTCTGGTCGGGGAGCTGTTTTTT CAISESLVGELFF
medium-sized NA TRBJ2-7 TRBV18 TGTGCCAGCTCACCAGACCGCGTAGCGTTCTACGAGCAGTACTTC CASSPDRVAFYEQYF
few NA TRBJ1-4 TRBV6-5 TGTGCCAGCAGTTACTCAATACGTGAAAAACTGTTTTTT CASSYSIREKLFF
medium-sized NA TRBJ2-1 TRBV27 TGTGCCAGCAGTAGGGCTAGCTCCTACAATGAGCAGTTCTTC CASSRASSYNEQFF
many NA TRBJ2-7 TRBV28 TGTGCCAGCAGAAAGGACGGGGTACCCTCCTACGAGCAGTACTTC CASRKDGVPSYEQYF
many NA TRBJ1-4 TRBV28 TGTGCCAGCACCCTACCGCGGGGGAAACTGTTTTTT CASTLPRGKLFF
NA NA TRBJ2-2 TRBV27 TGTGCCAGCAGTCCTTGGGCCGGGGAGCTGTTTTTT CASSPWAGELFF
medium-sized NA TRBJ1-6 TRBV13 TGTGCCAGCAGCTCGAGAACCTATAATTCACCCCTCCACTTT CASSSRTYNSPLHF
many NA TRBJ2-7 TRBV27 TGTGCCAGCAGTTTTAGTGGGGGGTGGGGCGAGCAGTACTTC CASSFSGGWGEQYF
medium-sized TRBD1 TRBJ1-1 TRBV6-5 TGTGCCAGCAGTGTAAGGACAGGGGGCTGGAGGACTGAAGCTTTCTTT CASSVRTGGWRTEAFF
medium-sized NA TRBJ2-7 TRBV9 TGTGCCAGCGGACGGAGGGACTTTTCCTACGAGCAGTACTTC CASGRRDFSYEQYF
medium-sized NA TRBJ1-4 TRBV18 TGTGCCAGCTCACACAACCGGACTCATAATGAAAAACTGTTTTTT CASSHNRTHNEKLFF
many NA TRBJ2-3 TRBV27 TGTGCCAGCAGTTTTGTGGGGGTGAGAGATACGCAGTATTTT CASSFVGVRDTQYF
NA NA TRBJ2-7 TRBV28 TGTGCCAGCAGTTTCGCCGCCGTGGCTCGGGGGGAGCAGTACTTC CASSFAAVARGEQYF